The source of this T cell receptor (beta chain) is a study of a mutant IDH1 vaccine in newly diagnosed glioma. Study information: Patients began vaccination 4-6 weeks after radiotherapy alone, or with temozolomide cycles. The earlier regimen, radiotherapy, temozolomide, or both, was most often both. Study-level points and caveats: Top peripheral T cell clonotype shifts appeared unrelated to pseudoprogression.

Concerning this clone itself: Its matching antigen is unknown.

Sequencing was performed with immunoSEQ multiplex PCR; in TCRdb, only in-frame clones are kept and a portion is missing. The sample records 40,000 to 60,000 clones, around 80% being singletons. Time point noted: week 5, during vaccination. It was 300 ug of mutant IDH1 20-mer peptide that made up each vaccine dose, given with topical imiquimod. Germline-derived CDR1 and CDR2 are MNHNY and SVGAGI (reference sequence). V shed 6 bases and J shed 2 bases, with 8 bases lying between them. CDR3 length: 12 amino acids. This chain connects TRBV6-6 to TRBJ2-7, with D perhaps given as TRBD1 or TRBD2 (5 bases each). The sample consisted of PBMCs, taken from a glioma patient whose treatment included an IDH1 peptide vaccine. This TCR came from a woman aged 35 to 49 with glioma. The CDR3 reads CASSGTAYEQYF. The CDR3 coding sequence is TGTGCCAGCAGCGGGACGGCCTACGAGCAGTACTTC.